The sequence of this T cell receptor beta chain was determined in a study of T cells in Graves' hyperthyroidism and ophthalmopathy. Study at large: Any treatment followed the collection of peripheral blood at initial diagnosis. General study results and limits: Ophthalmopathy, which appeared later, was predicted by the model a median around 6.9 months before onset.

This clonotype was detected a few times. Its antigen is as yet unknown. Authors of the study amplified TCR beta CDR3 regions from RNA transcripts. Primed by the HTBI set, a first-round RT-PCR was run on the TCR CDR3. Each CDR3 protein is one row after TCRdb ran MiXCR on the multiplex PCR reads. Here the sample spans roughly 700,000 distinct CDR3 sequences, 30% to 40% being singletons. CDR1 MNHEY and CDR2 SVGAGI come from the germline V gene. The CDR3 has 15 amino acids. Trimming left V 5 bases short and J 1 base short, with 14 bases between. Orbital computed tomography, thyroid ultrasound, serum thyroxine and TRAb, and clinical symptoms together informed the diagnoses. Around 9.8 ml fresh peripheral blood yielded the PBMCs.

The chain links TRBV6-5 to TRBJ1-1, with a possible D match to TRBD1 (5 bases). The receptor comes from a woman between 35 and 50 years old with Graves' hyperthyroidism. The sequenced sample consisted of blood. CDR3 sequence (DNA): TGTGCCAGCAGTGGAGCTGGACACCCGAACACTGAAGCTTTCTTT. Amino acids: CASSGAGHPNTEAFF.